Given below is one T cell receptor (beta chain) in context. The antigen is unknown. The CDR3 spans 15 residues. The germline V and J ends were trimmed by 1 base and 0 bases, with 7 bases remaining between them. Germline V gene lookup returns CDR1 SGHNT and CDR2 YENEEA. Clones were sequenced by immunoSEQ multiplex PCR, and TCRdb holds only the in-frame ones, with some missing. In the table there are about 73,000 clones, about 94% of which are singletons. This sample stems from a study of cytomegalovirus exposure and HLA in healthy donors. General study findings and limits: Cytomegalovirus status was reportedly diagnosed by the classifier with high sensitivity and specificity. Subsequent analysis of the 95 to 150 validation repertoires found a tendency for first-cohort TCR clusters to co-occur. In vitro work confirmed that a few CMV-associated chains recognize CMV antigens. TCR beta chains numbering some 160 were designated cytomegalovirus-associated.

The specimen sequenced was PBMCs. The rearrangement joins TRBV11-3 to TRBJ2-1; D perhaps matches TRBD2 (5 bases). The sequence was obtained from a woman in her late teens or twenties in good health and CMV-seronegative. In nucleotides, the CDR3 is TGTGCCAGCAGCTTAGCGGGGAGCTCCTACAATGAGCAGTTCTTC. Protein: CASSLAGSSYNEQFF.